This is a list of T cell receptor beta chains from one sample in a study of T cell responses to AZD1222 COVID-19 vaccine. Generated by immunoSEQ multiplex PCR, the TCRdb table keeps only in-frame clones and is missing some. The sample holds about 60,000 clones, around 84% seen once. The sequencing here drew on peripheral blood, taken on day 0 of AZD1222 vaccination. Receptor source: an adult in good health. CDR3s include the opening cysteine and the closing phenylalanine or tryptophan. D genes are given only for firm matches. Size is stated for part of the rows, as once, few or many counts, or as a class when the clone is expanded.

J	V	length	size	D	DNA	CDR3
TRBJ2-1	TRBV19	13	.	TRBD2	TGTGCCAGTAGTATAGAGGTTCGGGGGGGGCAGTTCTTC	CASSIEVRGGQFF
TRBJ1-6	TRBV2	12	.	TRBD1	TGTGCCAGCAGGGACAGGGGGTCACCCCTCCACTTT	CASRDRGSPLHF
TRBJ1-3	TRBV30	11	.	.	TGTGCCCGGGGGGCTGGAAACACCATATATTTT	CARGAGNTIYF
TRBJ2-7	TRBV6-1	15	.	TRBD2	TGTGCCAGCAGTGAGGGACTAGCGGGGTCCTACGAGCAGTACTTC	CASSEGLAGSYEQYF
TRBJ2-7	TRBV2	15	.	.	TGTGCCAGCAGTGAAGTCCCGAACGGGATATACGAGCAGTACTTC	CASSEVPNGIYEQYF
TRBJ1-6	TRBV12-3/TRBV12-4	13	once	.	TGTGCCAGCAGTTTGGACCGGGGGGCCCCCCTCCACTTT	CASSLDRGAPLHF
TRBJ2-3	TRBV29-1	14	.	TRBD1	TGCAGCCTGCGCCGGGACAGGGGGGGGGATACGCAGTATTTT	CSLRRDRGGDTQYF
TRBJ2-7	TRBV6-5	14	.	TRBD1	TGTGCCAGCAGTCGACAGGGGGCCTCCTACGAGCAGTACTTC	CASSRQGASYEQYF
TRBJ2-3	TRBV7-6	17	.	TRBD2	TGTGCCAGCAGCCCGCGGACTAGCGGGGGCGGAACAGATACGCAGTATTTT	CASSPRTSGGGTDTQYF
TRBJ1-6	TRBV19	17	.	.	TGTGCCAGTAGTATAGATATTCGGCAGGGCCCAGGGTCACCCCTCCACTTT	CASSIDIRQGPGSPLHF
TRBJ2-7	TRBV3-1/TRBV3-2	15	.	.	TGTGCCAGCAGTTTCGGGCCGGACAGCTCCTACGAGCAGTACTTC	CASSFGPDSSYEQYF
TRBJ2-1	TRBV7-2	19	.	TRBD2	TGTGCCAGCAGCACCGGGCCAGCGGGGGCCTATGGTACCTACAATGAGCAGTTCTTC	CASSTGPAGAYGTYNEQFF
TRBJ1-5	TRBV19	15	.	TRBD1	TGTGCCAGTAGCTTAGGGGGCAGGGGCAATCAGCCCCAGCATTTT	CASSLGGRGNQPQHF
TRBJ1-1	TRBV18	15	.	TRBD1	TGTGCCAGCTCACCGCAGGGACAGGGGAGCACTGAAGCTTTCTTT	CASSPQGQGSTEAFF
TRBJ2-2	TRBV5-8	15	.	.	TGTGCCAGCAGCTTGAACAGGGTCGGGTCCGGGGAGCTGTTTTTT	CASSLNRVGSGELFF
TRBJ2-2	TRBV10-3	15	.	TRBD1	TGTGCCATCAGCGGACAGGGAAGGGAGACCGGGGAGCTGTTTTTT	CAISGQGRETGELFF
TRBJ1-2	TRBV28	15	.	.	TGTGCCAGCAGTTTTGGCCTCGGGGTTAACTATGGCTACACCTTC	CASSFGLGVNYGYTF
TRBJ2-3	TRBV2	16	.	TRBD2	TGTGCCAGCAGTGACGCTTTACTAGCGGGGGGTGATACGCAGTATTTT	CASSDALLAGGDTQYF
TRBJ2-7	TRBV3-1/TRBV3-2	11	.	.	TGTGCCAGCGGCTGGGAGTCCGAGCAGTACTTC	CASGWESEQYF
TRBJ2-7	TRBV30	13	.	.	TGTGCCTGGGGGGAAACAGGGTCCTACGAGCAGTACTTC	CAWGETGSYEQYF
TRBJ2-7	TRBV29-1	13	.	.	TGCAGCGCCCTAGGGGGCGGGGGGCACGAGCAGTACTTC	CSALGGGGHEQYF
TRBJ1-6	TRBV28	13	few	.	TGTGCCAGCAGTTCCGCAGGGGTCTCACCCCTCCACTTT	CASSSAGVSPLHF
TRBJ1-5	TRBV6-1	14	.	.	TGTGCCAGCAGTGACAGGGATGGCAATCAGCCCCAGCATTTT	CASSDRDGNQPQHF
TRBJ1-6	TRBV19	14	.	.	TGTGCCAGTAGTATCGGACGGGATAATTCACCCCTCCACTTT	CASSIGRDNSPLHF
TRBJ1-2	TRBV6-5	14	.	TRBD1	TGTGCCAGCAGTTACCTGGGACAGCCTTATGGCTACACCTTC	CASSYLGQPYGYTF
TRBJ1-6	TRBV4-1	12	.	.	TGCGCCAGCAGCCAAGGTAATTCACCCCTCCACTTT	CASSQGNSPLHF
TRBJ2-7	TRBV6-5	14	.	.	TGTGCCAGCAGTCTCACAGGGAGAGGAGACGAGCAGTACTTC	CASSLTGRGDEQYF
TRBJ2-5	TRBV15	13	.	.	TGTGCCACCAGCAGAGAAGCCTGGGAGACCCAGTACTTC	CATSREAWETQYF
TRBJ2-7	TRBV21-1	14	.	.	TGTGCCATCCCACCGGGACGGACTACCTACGAGCAGTACTTC	CAIPPGRTTYEQYF
TRBJ2-1	TRBV7-2	13	.	.	TGTGCCAGCAGTTTCGTAGAATACAATGAGCAGTTCTTC	CASSFVEYNEQFF
TRBJ2-3	TRBV5-1	16	.	.	TGCGCCAGCAGCTTGTGGCCCAGGGGGGGCGCAGATACGCAGTATTTT	CASSLWPRGGADTQYF
TRBJ1-5	TRBV2	14	few	.	TGTGCCAGCAGTGGCCAGGTCAGCAATCAGCCCCAGCATTTT	CASSGQVSNQPQHF
TRBJ1-5	TRBV7-8	13	.	.	TGTGCCAGCAGTCCACAGGGAAGTCAGCCCCAGCATTTT	CASSPQGSQPQHF
TRBJ1-6	TRBV3-1/TRBV3-2	16	.	TRBD1	TGTGCCAGCAGCCGGGACAGGGGGTCCTATAATTCACCCCTCCACTTT	CASSRDRGSYNSPLHF
TRBJ1-4	TRBV6-6	17	.	TRBD1	TGTGCCAGCAGTCGTCCGGGACAGGGGGCATATAATGAAAAACTGTTTTTT	CASSRPGQGAYNEKLFF
TRBJ2-5	TRBV2	15	.	.	TGTGCCAGCAGTGGGGGCTTGGCTAGCGCGCAGACCCAGTACTTC	CASSGGLASAQTQYF
TRBJ2-7	TRBV7-2	13	.	.	TGTGCCAGCAGCTCACCCTCGACCAACGAGCAGTACTTC	CASSSPSTNEQYF